Below, 20 T cell receptor beta chains from the same sample are listed, as sequenced in a study of identical twins. TCRdb recomputed calls from the 5' RACE reads with MiXCR, one row per CDR3 protein. The sample has around 530,000 distinct CDR3 sequences, 15% seen once. These same records also appear under a second study, on yellow fever vaccine responses in identical twins.

The specimen sequenced was CD4+ T cells sorted from blood. Receptors were obtained from a woman aged 18-29 years in good health.

The chain joins TRBV14 to TRBJ2-2, with D perhaps TRBD2 (5 bases). V was trimmed by 3 bases and J by 0 bases, leaving 14 bases between them. The CDR3 has 17 amino acids. Germline lookup yields CDR1 SGHDN and CDR2 FVKESK. This chain's CDR3 is CASSHPEVPPNTGELFF. CDR3 nucleotide sequence: TGTGCCAGCAGCCATCCGGAGGTACCGCCGAACACCGGGGAGCTGTTTTTT.

At least ten counts were recorded for this clonotype. The chain combines TRBV7-2 with TRBJ2-3, with 12 positions matching TRBD2. V gave up 5 bases and J gave up 6 bases; unmatched junction bases: 6. The CDR3 is made up of 15 amino acids. CDR1 is SGHTA, CDR2 FQGNSA, per germline. CDR3 amino acids: CASSLGLAGYDTQYF. The CDR3, as DNA: TGTGCCAGCAGCCTAGGACTAGCGGGGTATGATACGCAGTATTTT. Full variable domain (missing parts from reference TRBV7-2 and TRBJ2-3): GAGVSQSPSNKVTEKGKDVELRCDPISGHTALYWYRQSLGQGLEFLIYFQGNSAPDKSGLPSDRFSAERTGGSVSTLTIQRTQQEDSAVYLCASSLGLAGYDTQYFGPGTRLTVL.

V gene TRBV3-1 combines with J gene TRBJ1-1; possibly TRBD1 for D (5 bases). CDR1 and CDR2 (germline): LGHDT, YNNKEL (reference sequence). The length of the CDR3 is 14 residues. V gave up 4 bases and J gave up 4 bases, with 13 bases separating them. DNA of the CDR3: TGTGCCAGCAGCCCCCCGGGGCAGTTCACTGAAGCTTTCTTT. It encodes CASSPPGQFTEAFF.

The V gene is TRBV20-1, the J gene TRBJ1-5; D gene ambiguous. This CDR3 comprises 13 residues. In germline, CDR1 is DFQATT, CDR2 SNEGSKA (reference sequence). The ends were cut back, 5 bases at V and 2 bases at J, with 10 bases in the middle. The CDR3 DNA sequence: TGCAGTGCTGAGGGCTTGGGCAATCAGCCCCAGCATTTT. It codes for CSAEGLGNQPQHF.

This clonotype was picked up a small number of times. The chain employs TRBV7-8 and TRBJ2-5; 8 nucleotides line up with TRBD1. The length of the CDR3 is 16 residues. Germline V gives CDR1 SGHVS, CDR2 FQNEAQ. V dropped 2 bases and J dropped 2; count of bases not matched to a gene: 7. CDR3 DNA sequence: TGTGCCAGCAGCTTATTGATAAGGACAGGGCAAGAGACCCAGTACTTC. Translation: CASSLLIRTGQETQYF.

This rearrangement joins TRBV2 to TRBJ2-2; perhaps TRBD2 as D (5 bases). From germline, CDR1 is SNHLY and CDR2 FYNNEI. V lost 6 bases and J 5 bases, leaving 13 bases between the germline ends. The CDR3 has 14 amino acids. CDR3 coding DNA: TGTGCCAGCAGGGCTAGCTCACCTACCGGGGAGCTGTTTTTT. Translating gives CASRASSPTGELFF.

The chain is built from TRBV5-1 and TRBJ2-5; D is unclear. Trimming shortened V by 0 bases and J by 2 bases, and 11 bases separated the two germline ends. Germline CDR1 is SGHRS and CDR2 is YFSETQ. The CDR3 contains 15 residues. CDR3 region: CASSLGASVQETQYF. Written as DNA, the CDR3 is TGCGCCAGCAGCTTGGGGGCTAGTGTGCAAGAGACCCAGTACTTC.

This clonotype was picked up a small number of times. V and J are TRBV2 and TRBJ2-1, with unresolved D. With 1 base removed from V and 7 bases from J, the gap between germline ends came to 8 bases. This CDR3 is built from 13 residues. Per germline, CDR1 SNHLY and CDR2 FYNNEI. The CDR3, as DNA: TGTGCCAGCAGTGAAGGGCCCTTGAATGAGCAGTTCTTC. Its protein is CASSEGPLNEQFF.

This clonotype was observed a few times. The genes are TRBV3-1 and TRBJ2-1; 10 bases are a match to TRBD1. The V segment lost 0 bases and the J segment 6 bases; nucleotides outside the gene matches: 2. The CDR3 contains 15 residues. Germline V gene data show CDR1 as LGHDT and CDR2 as YNNKEL (reference sequence). CDR3 DNA sequence: TGTGCCAGCAGCCAAGAGGGGACAGGGGCCAATGAGCAGTTCTTC. This encodes CASSQEGTGANEQFF.

The rearrangement joins TRBV12-3 or TRBV12-4 to TRBJ1-1, with D maybe TRBD1 (5 bases). Trimming left V 2 bases short and J 6 bases short, with 10 bases between. CDR3 length: 13 amino acids. The CDR3 DNA follows: TGTGCCAGCAGTTTAAGCACAGGCGCTGAAGCTTTCTTT. It yields the protein CASSLSTGAEAFF.

This clonotype was seen more than once but under ten times. The rearrangement joins TRBV7-8 to TRBJ2-3, with D uncertain. The length of the CDR3 is 17 residues. Germline values: CDR1 SGHVS, CDR2 FQNEAQ. V gave up 5 bases and J gave up 5 bases, with 23 bases separating them. The DNA for the CDR3 is TGTGCCAGCAGCCTACGGGTAGCCGGGCCCCGAGGAGATACGCAGTATTTT. As protein: CASSLRVAGPRGDTQYF.

This clonotype was counted ten times or more. The rearrangement joins TRBV12-3 or TRBV12-4 to TRBJ1-2, with 9 bases identical to TRBD1. With 2 bases clipped from V and 7 bases from J, the junction kept 5 bases outside the gene matches. The CDR3 covers 14 residues. The CDR3 DNA sequence: TGTGCCAGCAGTTTAACAGGGGGCTCGGTTGGCTACACCTTC. It yields the protein CASSLTGGSVGYTF.

CDR3 amino acids: CSARAPGQVDSPLHF. The DNA for the CDR3 is TGCAGTGCTAGGGCCCCGGGACAGGTGGATTCACCCCTCCACTTT. The V call is TRBV20-1, the J call TRBJ1-6, with 8 bases identical to TRBD1. The ends lost 3 bases at V and 8 bases at J; junction bases unmatched: 9. CDR3 length equals 15 residues. The germline gives CDR1 DFQATT, CDR2 SNEGSKA (reference sequence).

V is TRBV9 and J is TRBJ2-5; D tentatively reads TRBD1 or TRBD2 (5 bases each). CDR3 length: 14 residues. Germline V lookup: CDR1 SGDLS, CDR2 YYNGEE. V lost 0 bases, J lost 5 bases, and 11 bases lay in between. In nucleotides, the CDR3 is TGTGCCAGCAGCGTAGCTCAGGGACCGGAGACCCAGTACTTC. It encodes CASSVAQGPETQYF.

This clonotype was observed a handful of times. This chain links TRBV11-2 with TRBJ2-2; D perhaps matches TRBD1 (6 bases). Germline values: CDR1 SGHAT, CDR2 FQNNGV. The CDR3 loop spans 16 amino acids. Trimming stripped 10 bases from V and 1 base from J, with 19 bases between. This CDR3 reads CAILIDPTGNTGELFF. CDR3 nucleotides: TGTGCCATATTAATTGACCCGACAGGGAACACCGGGGAGCTGTTTTTT.

The chain joins TRBV7-8 to TRBJ2-1; 8 positions match TRBD2. V lost 3 bases and J lost 5; bases outside the gene matches: 6. This CDR3 comprises 15 residues. Germline-derived CDR1 and CDR2 are SGHVS and FQNEAQ. The DNA of the CDR3 is TGTGCCAGCAGCTTTAGCGGGGTGATAGACAATGAGCAGTTCTTC. Translated, it gives CASSFSGVIDNEQFF. Together with reference TRBV7-8 and TRBJ2-1, the CDR3 gives the full variable domain: GAGVSQSPRYKVAKRGQDVALRCDPISGHVSLFWYQQALGQGPEFLTYFQNEAQLDKSGLPSDRFFAERPEGSVSTLKIQRTQQEDSAVYLCASSFSGVIDNEQFFGPGTRLTVL.

This clonotype was picked up a small number of times. The chain couples TRBV3-1 to TRBJ2-1; 13 positions match TRBD2. The V gene end was trimmed by 3 bases and the J gene end by 6 bases; junction bases not matched to a gene: 2. The germline CDR1 and CDR2 sequences are LGHDT and YNNKEL (reference sequence). This CDR3 has 15 residues. The CDR3 loop is CASSQGLAGINEQFF. In DNA form, the CDR3 reads TGTGCCAGCAGCCAGGGACTAGCGGGAATCAATGAGCAGTTCTTC.

The chain recombines TRBV6-2 or TRBV6-3 with TRBJ2-7; 7 bases are shared with TRBD2. The CDR3 totals 15 residues. The J segment lost 2 bases and the V segment lost 2 bases, leaving 6 bases of the junction unmatched. The germline V gene encodes CDR1 MNHEY and CDR2 SVGEGT. The CDR3 loop reads CASSYAGGGAYEQYF. CDR3 coding DNA: TGTGCCAGCAGTTACGCGGGCGGGGGAGCCTACGAGCAGTACTTC.

This clonotype was counted a few times. The chain combines TRBV24-1 with TRBJ2-3, with a weak D call TRBD2 (5 bases). In germline, CDR1 is KGHDR, CDR2 SFDVKD. The CDR3 has 15 amino acids. Trimming took off 4 bases at V and 1 base at J, with 11 bases between the two ends. The CDR3 sequence is CATSDLWGGTDTQYF. The CDR3, as DNA: TGTGCCACCAGTGACCTTTGGGGAGGCACAGATACGCAGTATTTT.

The table lists this clonotype with many counts. The chain couples TRBV12-3 or TRBV12-4 to TRBJ2-7; no clear D. Trimming removed 1 base from V and 3 bases from J, with 4 bases in between. CDR3 length equals 12 residues. The CDR3 loop is CASSLESYEQYF. CDR3 in DNA: TGTGCCAGCAGTTTAGAGAGCTACGAGCAGTACTTC.